A selection of T cell receptor beta chains follows, all from one sample in a study of CD8 T cells in Susac syndrome. One entry per CDR3 protein results from TCRdb running MiXCR on the immunoSEQ multiplex PCR reads. Seen here are over 95,000 distinct CDR3 sequences, 85% to 95% observed once, and the top ten hold approximately 0.12%. The sample consisted of CD8+ T cells from PBMCs. The source of these receptors is a human donor in good health. CDR3s include the opening cysteine and the closing phenylalanine or tryptophan. A D gene is named only where the DNA matches it firmly. Only part of the rows carry a size: once, few, many, or a class if the clone is expanded.

v_call	d_call	j_call	clone_size	cdr3_aa
TRBV6-5	TRBD1	TRBJ1-1	NA	CASSGRQGAVTEAFF
TRBV7-3	TRBD2	TRBJ2-1	NA	CASSSLPGGAEEQFF
TRBV4-1	NA	TRBJ2-1	NA	CASSQERLSSNEQFF
TRBV14	NA	TRBJ1-1	NA	CASSRLDGPEAFF
TRBV7-9	NA	TRBJ2-5	NA	CASSSTGGLGTQYF
TRBV4-2	TRBD2	TRBJ2-3	few	CASSQDGVGLAGISDTQYF
TRBV20-1	TRBD1	TRBJ2-6	NA	CSARVATGGERGGANVLTF
TRBV24-1	TRBD1	TRBJ2-1	NA	CATSDYSTGGTEQFF
TRBV6-5	TRBD1	TRBJ2-1	NA	CASRGQGGNEQFF
TRBV25-1	NA	TRBJ2-1	NA	CASSDTGGQGYEQFF
TRBV3-1	NA	TRBJ2-3	once	CASSQGSRTDTQYF
TRBV7-2	TRBD1	TRBJ2-2	few	CASMTGEILGELFF
TRBV9	NA	TRBJ2-7	NA	CASSAKGRPYEQYF
TRBV7-2	NA	TRBJ1-5	few	CASSSGGNQPQHF
TRBV20-1	NA	TRBJ2-1	NA	CSARPAATYNEQFF
TRBV12-3/TRBV12-4	TRBD1	TRBJ1-1	NA	CASSQTGIGDTEAFF
TRBV27	TRBD2	TRBJ2-1	NA	CASGPFAGGYNEQFF
TRBV18	TRBD1	TRBJ2-3	once	CASSPKGGEARTDTQYF
TRBV20-1	NA	TRBJ2-4	NA	CSASTALGTKNIQYF
TRBV6-2/TRBV6-3	NA	TRBJ2-7	NA	CASSVMEWVEQYF
TRBV29-1	NA	TRBJ2-7	NA	CSVDSAGSYEQYF
TRBV7-2	TRBD2	TRBJ2-7	NA	CASRTPGRAHEQYF
TRBV29-1	NA	TRBJ2-1	few	CSVELVYNEQFF
TRBV5-1	NA	TRBJ2-2	NA	CASTEGSNTGELFF
TRBV10-3	TRBD1	TRBJ1-1	NA	CAIRSGTGTEAFF
TRBV12-3/TRBV12-4	NA	TRBJ2-2	NA	CASSLRGELFF
TRBV7-8	TRBD2	TRBJ2-4	NA	CASSLVRSLAGGQGAKNIQYF
TRBV4-1	TRBD1	TRBJ1-2	NA	CASSPRQGGNGYTF
TRBV5-6	NA	TRBJ1-4	NA	CASSLGSAPSNEKLFF
TRBV18	NA	TRBJ2-4	NA	CASSPAGDGNIQYF
TRBV4-3	NA	TRBJ2-1	once	CASSQERLLFSYNEQFF
TRBV14	NA	TRBJ2-7	few	CASSQVSYEQYF
TRBV6-2/TRBV6-3	NA	TRBJ2-7	NA	CASSGGFSYEQYF
TRBV12-3/TRBV12-4	NA	TRBJ1-1	NA	CASSLAGPTEAFF
TRBV6-2/TRBV6-3	NA	TRBJ1-5	NA	CASSQPGGPQHF
TRBV15	NA	TRBJ1-6	NA	CATRGDSPRYNSPLHF
TRBV20-1	TRBD1	TRBJ1-2	NA	CSASDQGGIRTF
TRBV7-2	NA	TRBJ2-5	NA	CASSARWTQYF
TRBV3-1	NA	TRBJ2-1	few	CASSQEGQGRFIEQFF
TRBV29-1	NA	TRBJ2-3	NA	CSVEGDWGDTQYF
TRBV7-9	NA	TRBJ1-6	NA	CASSLVAGAQGSPLHF
TRBV12-3/TRBV12-4	NA	TRBJ2-3	NA	CASRARDQPTDTQYF